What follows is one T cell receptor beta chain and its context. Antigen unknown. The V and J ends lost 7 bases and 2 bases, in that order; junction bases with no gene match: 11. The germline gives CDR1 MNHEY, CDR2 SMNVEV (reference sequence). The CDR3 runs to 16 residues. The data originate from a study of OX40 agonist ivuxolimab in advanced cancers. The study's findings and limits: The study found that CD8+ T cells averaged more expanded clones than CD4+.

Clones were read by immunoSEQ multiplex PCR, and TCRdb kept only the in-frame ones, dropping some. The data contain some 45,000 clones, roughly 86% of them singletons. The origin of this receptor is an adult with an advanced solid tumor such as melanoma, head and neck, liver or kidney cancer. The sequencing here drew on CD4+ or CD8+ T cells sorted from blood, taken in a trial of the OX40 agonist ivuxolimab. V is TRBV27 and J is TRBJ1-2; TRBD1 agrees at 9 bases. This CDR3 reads CASTETGTGINYGYTF. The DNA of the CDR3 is TGTGCCAGCACGGAAACCGGGACAGGGATCAACTATGGCTACACCTTC.